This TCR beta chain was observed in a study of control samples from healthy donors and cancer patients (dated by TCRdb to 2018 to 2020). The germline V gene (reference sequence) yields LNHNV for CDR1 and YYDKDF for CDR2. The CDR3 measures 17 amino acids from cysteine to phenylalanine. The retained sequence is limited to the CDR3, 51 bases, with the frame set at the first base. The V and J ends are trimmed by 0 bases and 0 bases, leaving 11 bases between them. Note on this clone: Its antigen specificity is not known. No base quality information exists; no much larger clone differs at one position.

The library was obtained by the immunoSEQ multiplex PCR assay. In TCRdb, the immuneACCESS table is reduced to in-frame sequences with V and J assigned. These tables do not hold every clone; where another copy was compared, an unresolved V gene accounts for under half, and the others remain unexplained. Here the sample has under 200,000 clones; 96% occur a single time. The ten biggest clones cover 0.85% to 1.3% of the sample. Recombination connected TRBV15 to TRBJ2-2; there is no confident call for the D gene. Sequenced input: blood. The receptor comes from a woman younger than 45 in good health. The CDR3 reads CATSRDHGHANTGELFF. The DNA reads TGTGCCACCAGCAGAGATCATGGTCACGCGAACACCGGGGAGCTGTTTTTT.